The rows below give T cell receptor beta chains drawn from one sample of a study of T cells in narcolepsy. Data came from immunoSEQ multiplex PCR; TCRdb stores just in-frame clones and leaves some out. The table includes about 30,000 clones, roughly four fifths detected once. Sequenced sample: CD45RA- memory CD4+ T cells from PBMCs. These receptors all come from a human donor with narcolepsy. CDR3s include the opening cysteine and the closing phenylalanine or tryptophan. The D gene is left open where the match is weak. Clone size is shown for a subset of rows, as once, few, many or a class of expanded clone.

D,V,size,J,CDR3,DNA
NA,TRBV28,NA,TRBJ1-1,CASSPIEATKTAFF,TGTGCCAGCAGCCCTATTGAAGCTACGAAGACGGCTTTCTTT
TRBD2,TRBV7-9,NA,TRBJ2-1,CASSPAGGPNLEQFF,TGTGCCAGCAGCCCCGCGGGAGGCCCAAATTTGGAGCAGTTCTTC
NA,TRBV18,once,TRBJ2-2,CASSLYTGELFF,TGTGCCAGCTCCCTTTACACCGGGGAGCTGTTTTTT
TRBD2,TRBV9,once,TRBJ2-1,CASSPRTSGNNEQFF,TGTGCCAGCAGCCCCCGGACTAGCGGCAACAATGAGCAGTTCTTC
TRBD1,TRBV11-2,NA,TRBJ2-5,CASSRGTGGEETQYF,TGTGCCAGCAGCCGTGGGACAGGGGGTGAAGAGACCCAGTACTTC
TRBD1,TRBV19,NA,TRBJ2-3,CASYGWTGSGTDTQYF,TGTGCCAGCTACGGCTGGACAGGGTCAGGCACAGATACGCAGTATTTT
NA,TRBV2,few,TRBJ1-4,CASRERPTNEKLFF,TGTGCCAGCAGGGAACGTCCAACTAATGAAAAACTGTTTTTT
NA,TRBV28,few,TRBJ1-6,CASSLTGNFNSPLHF,TGTGCCAGCAGTTTAACAGGGAACTTTAATTCACCCCTCCACTTT
NA,TRBV7-9,once,TRBJ2-1,CASSPAGSGSYNEQFF,TGTGCCAGCAGCCCCGCGGGTAGCGGCTCCTACAATGAGCAGTTCTTC
NA,TRBV6-5,few,TRBJ2-7,CASNRAGVSSEQYF,TGTGCCAGCAACAGGGCAGGGGTTTCTAGCGAGCAGTACTTC
TRBD1,TRBV28,few,TRBJ1-5,CASTPDRVGQPQHF,TGTGCCAGCACCCCAGACAGGGTCGGTCAGCCCCAGCATTTT
NA,TRBV5-1,once,TRBJ1-1,CASQGSQGFFF,TGCGCCAGCCAAGGTTCACAGGGTTTTTTCTTT
TRBD1,TRBV6-1,NA,TRBJ1-4,CASSGGQGARVEKLFF,TGTGCCAGCAGTGGTGGACAGGGGGCGCGAGTTGAAAAACTGTTTTTT
NA,TRBV29-1,once,TRBJ2-5,CSVKIQGRETQYF,TGCAGCGTTAAAATTCAGGGAAGAGAGACCCAGTACTTC